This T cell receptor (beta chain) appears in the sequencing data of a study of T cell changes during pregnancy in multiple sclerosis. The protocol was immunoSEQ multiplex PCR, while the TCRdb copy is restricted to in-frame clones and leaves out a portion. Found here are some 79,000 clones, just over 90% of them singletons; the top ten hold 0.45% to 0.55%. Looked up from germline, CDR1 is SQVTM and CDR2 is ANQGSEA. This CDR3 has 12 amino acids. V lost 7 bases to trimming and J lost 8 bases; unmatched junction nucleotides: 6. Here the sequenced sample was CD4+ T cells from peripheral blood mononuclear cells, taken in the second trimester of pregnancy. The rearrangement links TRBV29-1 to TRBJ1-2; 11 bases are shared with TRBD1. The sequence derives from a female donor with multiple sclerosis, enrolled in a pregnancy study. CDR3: CSGRGQGGGYTF. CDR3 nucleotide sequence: TGCAGCGGACGGGGACAGGGGGGAGGCTACACCTTC.